The clone carrying this T cell receptor (beta chain) was detected once. No antigen is known for it. This sample was taken from a study of cytomegalovirus exposure and HLA in healthy donors. The length of the CDR3 is 14 residues. Germline assignment: CDR1 MNHNS and CDR2 SASEGT. J lost 7 bases, V lost 1 base, and 6 bases had no gene match. PCR involved 60 Vbeta and 13 Jbeta primers. TCRdb's table, derived via immunoSEQ multiplex PCR, lists solely in-frame clones and lacks some. The table shows around 150,000 clones, with approximately 83% occurring only once. General observations from the study: Later on, a genetic analysis was performed. It linked a missense variant in DCLRE1C with V- and J-gene trimming of TCR beta.

This chain joins TRBV6-1 and TRBJ2-5; TRBD1 matches 7 bases. The sample consisted of PBMCs. The TCR comes from a man aged 35 to 55 in good health and CMV-seronegative. CDR3 nucleotides: TGTGCCAGCAGTGAAGTGAGGCAGGGGGTGACCCAGTACTTC. It codes for CASSEVRQGVTQYF.